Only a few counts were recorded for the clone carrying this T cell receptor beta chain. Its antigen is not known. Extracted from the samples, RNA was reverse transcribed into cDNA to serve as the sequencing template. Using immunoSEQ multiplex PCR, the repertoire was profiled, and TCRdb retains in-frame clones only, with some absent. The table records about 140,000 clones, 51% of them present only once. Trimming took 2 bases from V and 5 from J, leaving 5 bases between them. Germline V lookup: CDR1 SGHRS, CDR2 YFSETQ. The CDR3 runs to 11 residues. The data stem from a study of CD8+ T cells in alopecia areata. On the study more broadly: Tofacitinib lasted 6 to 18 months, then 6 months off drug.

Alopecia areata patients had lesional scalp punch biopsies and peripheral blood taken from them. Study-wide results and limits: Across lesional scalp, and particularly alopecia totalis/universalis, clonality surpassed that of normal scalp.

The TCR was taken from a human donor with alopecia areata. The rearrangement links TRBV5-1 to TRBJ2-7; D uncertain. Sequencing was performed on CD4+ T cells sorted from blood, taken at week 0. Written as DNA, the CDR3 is TGCGCCAGCAGCTTAAAGGACGAGCAGTACTTC. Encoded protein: CASSLKDEQYF.